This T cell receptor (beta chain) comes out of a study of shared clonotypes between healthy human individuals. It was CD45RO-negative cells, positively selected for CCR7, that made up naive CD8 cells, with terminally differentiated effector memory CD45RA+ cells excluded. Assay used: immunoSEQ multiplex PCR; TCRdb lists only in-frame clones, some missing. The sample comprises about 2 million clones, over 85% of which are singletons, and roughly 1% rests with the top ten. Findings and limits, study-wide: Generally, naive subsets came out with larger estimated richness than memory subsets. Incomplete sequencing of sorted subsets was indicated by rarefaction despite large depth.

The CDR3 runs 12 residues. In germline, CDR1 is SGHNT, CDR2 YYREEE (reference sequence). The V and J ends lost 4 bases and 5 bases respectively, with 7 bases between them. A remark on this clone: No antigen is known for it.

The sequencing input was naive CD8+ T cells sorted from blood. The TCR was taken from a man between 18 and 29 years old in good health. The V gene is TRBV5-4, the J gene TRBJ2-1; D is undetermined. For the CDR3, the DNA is TGTGCCAGCAGCCCCCCAAACAATGAGCAGTTCTTC. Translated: CASSPPNNEQFF.